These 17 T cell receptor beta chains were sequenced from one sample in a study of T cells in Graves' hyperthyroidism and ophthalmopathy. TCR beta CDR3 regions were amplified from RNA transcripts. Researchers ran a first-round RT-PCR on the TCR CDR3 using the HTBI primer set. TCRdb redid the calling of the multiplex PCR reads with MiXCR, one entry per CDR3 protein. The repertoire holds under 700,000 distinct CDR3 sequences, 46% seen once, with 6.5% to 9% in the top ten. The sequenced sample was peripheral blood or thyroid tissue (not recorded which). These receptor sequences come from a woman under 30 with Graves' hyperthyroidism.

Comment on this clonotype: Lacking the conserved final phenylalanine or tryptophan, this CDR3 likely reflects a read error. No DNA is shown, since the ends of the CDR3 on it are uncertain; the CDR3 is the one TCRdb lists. This CDR3 reads CASSERAS. This chain uses TRBV2 with TRBJ2-6; the listed D gene, TRBD2, was not tested against the DNA. The germline V gene has CDR1 SNHLY and CDR2 FYNNEI. The CDR3 has 8 residues if both end residues are counted.

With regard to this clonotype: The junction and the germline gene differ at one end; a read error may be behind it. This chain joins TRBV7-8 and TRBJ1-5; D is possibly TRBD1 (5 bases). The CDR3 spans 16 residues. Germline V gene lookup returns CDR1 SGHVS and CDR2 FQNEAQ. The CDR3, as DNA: TGCGCCAGCAGCCAAGGAGGGCGGGGGAGCAATCAGCCCCAGCATTTT. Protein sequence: CASSQGGRGSNQPQHF.

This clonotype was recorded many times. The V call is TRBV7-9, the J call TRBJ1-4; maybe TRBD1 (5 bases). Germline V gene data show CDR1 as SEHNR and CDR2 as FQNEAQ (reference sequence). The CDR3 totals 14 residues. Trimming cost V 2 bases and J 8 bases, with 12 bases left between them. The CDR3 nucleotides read TGTGCCAGCAGCTTACAGGGCCAGGGAGAAAAACTGTTTTTT. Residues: CASSLQGQGEKLFF.

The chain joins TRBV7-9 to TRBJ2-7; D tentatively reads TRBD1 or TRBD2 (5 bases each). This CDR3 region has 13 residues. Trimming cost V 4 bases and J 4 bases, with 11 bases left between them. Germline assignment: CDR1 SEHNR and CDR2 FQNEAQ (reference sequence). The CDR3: CASSYGDGYEQYF. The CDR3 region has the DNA TGTGCCAGCAGCTACGGGGACGGTTACGAGCAGTACTTC.

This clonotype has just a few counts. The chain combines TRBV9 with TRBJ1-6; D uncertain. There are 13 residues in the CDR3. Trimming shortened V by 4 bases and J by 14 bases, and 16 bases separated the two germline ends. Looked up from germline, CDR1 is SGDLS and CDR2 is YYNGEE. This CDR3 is CASSPSSVESLHF. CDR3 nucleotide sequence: TGTGCCAGCAGCCCCTCTTCAGTGGAGTCCCTCCACTTT.

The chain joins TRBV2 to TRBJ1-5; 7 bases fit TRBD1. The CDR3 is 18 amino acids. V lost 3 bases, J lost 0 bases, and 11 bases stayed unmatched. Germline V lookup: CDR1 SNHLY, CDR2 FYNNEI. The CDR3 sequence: CASSDPTWTGRSNQPQHF. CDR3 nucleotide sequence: TGTGCCAGCAGTGATCCCACTTGGACAGGTCGTAGCAATCAGCCCCAGCATTTT. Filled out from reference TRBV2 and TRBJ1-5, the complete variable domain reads EPEVTQTPSHQVTQMGQEVILRCVPISNHLYFYWYRQILGQKVEFLVSFYNNEISEKSEIFDDQFSVERPDGSNFTLKIRSTKLEDSAMYFCASSDPTWTGRSNQPQHFGDGTRLSIL.

The CDR3, as DNA: TGTGCCATCAGTGGGACAGGTGGGGTCAACTACGAGCAGTACTTC. This sequence encodes CAISGTGGVNYEQYF. The chain couples TRBV10-3 to TRBJ2-7; 7 nucleotides align to TRBD1. Germline values: CDR1 ENHRY, CDR2 SYGVKD. The CDR3 sequence is 15 residues long. With 4 bases clipped from V and 3 bases from J, the junction kept 9 bases outside the gene matches.

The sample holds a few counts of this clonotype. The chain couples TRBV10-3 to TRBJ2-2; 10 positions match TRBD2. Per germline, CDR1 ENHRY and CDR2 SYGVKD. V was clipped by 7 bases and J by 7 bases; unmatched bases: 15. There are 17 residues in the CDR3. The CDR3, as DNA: TGTGCCATCACCGGGACGGAGGTAGCGGGAGGTGGCGGGGAGCTGTTTTTT. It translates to CAITGTEVAGGGGELFF.

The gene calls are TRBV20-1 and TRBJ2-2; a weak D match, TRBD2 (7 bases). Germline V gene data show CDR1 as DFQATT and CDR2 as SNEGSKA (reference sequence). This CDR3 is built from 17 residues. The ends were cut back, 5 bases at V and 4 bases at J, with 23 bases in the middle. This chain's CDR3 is CSAYLGGGLGVTGELFF. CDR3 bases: TGCAGTGCTTACTTAGGGGGAGGACTAGGAGTCACCGGGGAGCTGTTTTTT.

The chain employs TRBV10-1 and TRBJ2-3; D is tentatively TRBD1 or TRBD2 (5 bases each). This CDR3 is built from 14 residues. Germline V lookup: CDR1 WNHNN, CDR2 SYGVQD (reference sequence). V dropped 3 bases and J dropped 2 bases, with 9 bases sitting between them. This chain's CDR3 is CASSEGTNTDTQYF. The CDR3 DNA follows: TGCGCCAGCAGTGAAGGGACCAACACAGATACGCAGTATTTT.

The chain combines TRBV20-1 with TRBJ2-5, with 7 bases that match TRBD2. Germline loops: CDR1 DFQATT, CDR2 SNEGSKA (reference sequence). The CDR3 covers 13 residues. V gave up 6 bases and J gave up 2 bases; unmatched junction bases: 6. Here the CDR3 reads CSAPGTIQETQYF. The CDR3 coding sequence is TGCAGTGCACCCGGGACTATACAAGAGACCCAGTACTTC.

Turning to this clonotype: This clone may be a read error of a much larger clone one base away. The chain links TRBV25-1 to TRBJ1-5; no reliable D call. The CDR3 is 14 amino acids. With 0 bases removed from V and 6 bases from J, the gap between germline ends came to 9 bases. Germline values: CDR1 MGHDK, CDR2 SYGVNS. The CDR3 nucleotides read TGTGCCAGCAGTGAATATCCGGGAAGTCAGCCCCAGCATTTT. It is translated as CASSEYPGSQPQHF.

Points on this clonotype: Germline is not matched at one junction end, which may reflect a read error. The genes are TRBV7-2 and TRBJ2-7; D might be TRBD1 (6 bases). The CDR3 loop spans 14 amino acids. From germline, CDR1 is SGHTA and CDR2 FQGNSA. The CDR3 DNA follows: TGTGCCAGCAGCGTAGCTGAGGGGGCCTACGAGCAGTACTTC. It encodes CASSVAEGAYEQYF. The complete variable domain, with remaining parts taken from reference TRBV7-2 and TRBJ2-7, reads GAGVSQSPSNKVTEKGKDVELRCDPISGHTALYWYRQSLGQGLEFLIYFQGNSAPDKSGLPSDRFSAERTGGSVSTLTIQRTQQEDSAVYLCASSVAEGAYEQYFGPGTRLTVT.

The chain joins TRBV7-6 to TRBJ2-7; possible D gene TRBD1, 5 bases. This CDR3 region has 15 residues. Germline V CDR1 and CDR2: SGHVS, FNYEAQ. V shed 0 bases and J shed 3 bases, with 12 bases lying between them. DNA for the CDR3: TGTGCCAGCAGCTTAGCCGACAGTCTGGGCTACGAGCAGTACTTC. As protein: CASSLADSLGYEQYF.

The DNA for the CDR3 is TGCAGTGCTAGAGGACAGGCGAACACTGAAGCTTTCTTT. This gives the protein CSARGQANTEAFF. The J gene is TRBJ1-1, the V gene TRBV20-1, with D possibly TRBD1 on 6 matching bases. This CDR3 contains 13 residues. From germline, CDR1 is DFQATT and CDR2 SNEGSKA (reference sequence). The V end lost 1 base, the J end lost 1 base, and 7 bases lay between the germline ends.

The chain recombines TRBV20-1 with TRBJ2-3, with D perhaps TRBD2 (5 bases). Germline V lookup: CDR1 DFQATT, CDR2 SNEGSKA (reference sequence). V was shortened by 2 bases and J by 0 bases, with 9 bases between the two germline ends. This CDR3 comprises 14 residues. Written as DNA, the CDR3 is TGCAGTGCTAGACGGGGAAGTAGCACAGATACGCAGTATTTT. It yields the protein CSARRGSSTDTQYF.

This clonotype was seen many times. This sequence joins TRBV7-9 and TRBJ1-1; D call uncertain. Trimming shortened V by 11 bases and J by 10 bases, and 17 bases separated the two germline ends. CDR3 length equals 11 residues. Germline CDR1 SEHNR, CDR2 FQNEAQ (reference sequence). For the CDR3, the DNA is TGTGCCTCACAAAACGGACCTGTAGCTTTCTTT. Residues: CASQNGPVAFF.